The clone carrying this T cell receptor beta chain turned up a few times. Its target is unknown. This record belongs to a study of identical twins. A universal primer site came from template switching; cDNA carried unique molecular identifiers. TCRdb itself ran the 5' RACE reads through MiXCR, one entry per CDR3 protein. The sample has about 530,000 distinct CDR3 sequences, over 12% seen once. Whole-study results and caveats: There was an excess of low generation probability in the out-of-frame alpha sequences that twins shared. The authors noted that invariant MAIT and iNKT cells could partly confound zero-insertion analyses.

This sample was shared with a second study, whose subject was yellow fever vaccine responses in identical twins.

The sequenced sample consisted of CD4+ T cells sorted from blood. This TCR came from a woman between 18 and 29 years old in good health.

CDR3 DNA sequence: TGCAGTTCAAACCCCAATACGCAGTATTTT. This gives the protein CSSNPNTQYF. This chain joins TRBV20-1 and TRBJ2-3; D unclear. Germline CDR1 is DFQATT and CDR2 is SNEGSKA (reference sequence). There are 10 residues in the CDR3. V lost 8 bases, J lost 7 bases, and 10 bases lay in between.